What follows are 24 T cell receptor beta chains derived from one specimen sequenced in a study of cytomegalovirus exposure and HLA in healthy donors. Amplification used 60 Vbeta primers and 13 Jbeta primers. Assay: immunoSEQ multiplex PCR; the TCRdb copy retains only in-frame clones and omits some. In the table there are approximately 70,000 clones, about 74% of which are singletons. The material sequenced was PBMCs. The source of these receptors is a woman in her 30s in good health and CMV-seropositive.

Note on this clone: The junction differs from germline at one of its ends, possibly a read error. The rearrangement uses TRBV23-1 and TRBJ2-7, with D possibly being TRBD1 (7 bases). TRBV23-1 is recorded as an ORF, its role being uncertain. This CDR3 contains 11 residues. CDR3: CASSLSRGAGF. The CDR3 nucleotides read TGCGCCAGCAGTTTAAGCAGGGGGGCGGGCTTC.

The chain combines TRBV7-8 with TRBJ1-4; 8 nucleotides agree with TRBD1. The CDR3 consists of 14 residues. Germline V gene data show CDR1 as SGHVS and CDR2 as FQNEAQ. The junction had 7 bases not matched to a gene; V was cut back by 5 bases and J by 8 bases. In nucleotides, the CDR3 is TGTGCCAGCAGCCGCGACAGGGGTAGGGAAAAACTGTTTTTT. Translation gives CASSRDRGREKLFF.

The rearrangement joins TRBV5-4 to TRBJ1-1; D is perhaps TRBD1 (6 bases). V shed 2 bases and J shed 3 bases, with 17 bases lying between them. Germline values: CDR1 SGHNT, CDR2 YYREEE (reference sequence). CDR3 length: 16 residues. CDR3 bases: TGTGCCAGCAGCTTATCGCAGGGGCGCGTGTACACTGAAGCTTTCTTT. Translation: CASSLSQGRVYTEAFF.

The table lists this clone with a few counts. The chain recombines TRBV7-9 with TRBJ2-5, with 7 bases matching TRBD1. CDR3 length: 14 residues. With V trimmed by 0 bases and J by 5 bases, 3 bases remained unmatched. Looked up from germline, CDR1 is SEHNR and CDR2 is FQNEAQ (reference sequence). CDR3 nucleotides: TGTGCCAGCAGCTTAGCAGGGGGCGGGGAGACCCAGTACTTC. Protein sequence: CASSLAGGGETQYF.

This chain uses TRBV7-6 with TRBJ2-1; 7 bases match TRBD2. The CDR3 covers 16 residues. The ends lost 4 bases at V and 9 bases at J; junction bases unmatched: 15. Germline assignment: CDR1 SGHVS and CDR2 FNYEAQ. Here the CDR3 DNA reads TGTGCCAGCAGCTCCCTTAGCGGGCCAAGGAGGGGTGAGCAGTTCTTC. Translated, it gives CASSSLSGPRRGEQFF. The whole variable domain, filled in from reference TRBV7-6 and TRBJ2-1, reads GAGVSQSPRYKVTKRGQDVALRCDPISGHVSLYWYRQALGQGPEFLTYFNYEAQQDKSGLPNDRFSAERPEGSISTLTIQRTEQRDSAMYRCASSSLSGPRRGEQFFGPGTRLTVL.

This clone was recorded a few times. The V call is TRBV5-1, the J call TRBJ1-4; perhaps TRBD1 as D (6 bases). CDR3 length: 15 amino acids. Germline V gene data show CDR1 as SGHRS and CDR2 as YFSETQ. V was pared by 3 bases and J by 3 bases, with 12 bases between. The CDR3 spells CASSWNRASNEKLFF. The CDR3 bases are TGCGCCAGCAGCTGGAACAGGGCGTCTAATGAAAAACTGTTTTTT.

V usage is TRBV4-2 and J usage is TRBJ1-2; 9 bases match TRBD1. The CDR3 sequence is 16 residues long. The J segment lost 8 bases and the V segment lost 0 bases, leaving 10 bases of the junction unmatched. Per germline, CDR1 LGHNA and CDR2 YNFKEQ. This CDR3 reads CASSQDFGTGNLGYTF. CDR3 coding DNA: TGTGCCAGCAGCCAAGACTTCGGGACAGGGAATTTAGGCTACACCTTC.

The chain is built from TRBV5-1 and TRBJ2-3, with D possibly being TRBD2 (6 bases). In germline, CDR1 is SGHRS, CDR2 YFSETQ. The CDR3 spans 16 residues. Trimming pared 4 bases from V and 1 base from J, leaving 16 bases between. This CDR3 is CASSQSTSGRTDTQYF. The CDR3 DNA reads as TGCGCCAGCAGCCAATCAACGAGCGGGCGCACAGATACGCAGTATTTT.

This sequence joins TRBV6-1 and TRBJ2-7, with D maybe TRBD1 (6 bases). Germline V gene sequence: CDR1 MNHNS, CDR2 SASEGT. V was trimmed by 7 bases and J by 7 bases, leaving 20 bases between them. The CDR3 is 14 amino acids. CDR3 region: CASNPDLTGKEQYF. CDR3 bases: TGTGCCAGCAATCCCGACCTCACAGGGAAAGAGCAGTACTTC.

V and J are TRBV5-1 and TRBJ1-5; 8 bases map to TRBD1. This CDR3 is built from 14 residues. Germline V CDR1 and CDR2: SGHRS, YFSETQ. Trimming at V came to 4 bases and at J to 4 bases, leaving 4 bases not matched to a gene. The CDR3: CASSPGQENQPQHF. The CDR3 coding sequence is TGCGCCAGCAGCCCGGGACAGGAAAATCAGCCCCAGCATTTT. Full variable domain (missing parts from reference TRBV5-1 and TRBJ1-5): KAGVTQTPRYLIKTRGQQVTLSCSPISGHRSVSWYQQTPGQGLQFLFEYFSETQRNKGNFPGRFSGRQFSNSRSEMNVSTLELGDSALYLCASSPGQENQPQHFGDGTRLSIL.

CDR3 sequence (DNA): TGTGCCAGCAACCCAGGGGACAGAAATAACTATGGCTACACCTTC. Its translation: CASNPGDRNNYGYTF. V gene TRBV5-6 combines with J gene TRBJ1-2, with TRBD1 matching 7 bases. J lost 1 base, V lost 6 bases, and 9 bases had no gene match. CDR1 and CDR2 (germline): SGHDT, YYEEEE. This CDR3 has 15 amino acids.

This rearrangement joins TRBV2 to TRBJ2-7, with 7 bases matching TRBD1. The V and J ends lost 8 bases and 2 bases, in that order; junction bases with no gene match: 9. This CDR3 spans 14 amino acids. CDR1 is SNHLY, CDR2 FYNNEI, per germline. The CDR3 here is CASRVGQPPYEQYF. The DNA for the CDR3 is TGTGCCAGCCGGGTGGGACAGCCCCCCTACGAGCAGTACTTC.

This rearrangement joins TRBV7-8 to TRBJ2-7; D might be TRBD2 (5 bases). V lost 5 bases and J lost 5, with 19 bases in between. Germline V gives CDR1 SGHVS, CDR2 FQNEAQ. The CDR3 contains 15 residues. In DNA form, the CDR3 reads TGTGCCAGCAGCCTAGGGTCTAGCCCGGGCCACGAGCAGTACTTC. Translated, it gives CASSLGSSPGHEQYF.

V gene TRBV29-1 combines with J gene TRBJ2-7, with D tentatively TRBD2 (5 bases). The CDR3 spans 13 residues. The germline V and J ends were trimmed by 6 bases and 9 bases, with 21 bases remaining between them. Looked up from germline, CDR1 is SQVTM and CDR2 is ANQGSEA. CDR3 protein: CSVDAPGTARQYF. The CDR3 DNA reads as TGCAGCGTCGATGCTCCGGGAACAGCCAGGCAGTACTTC.

This clone has just a few counts. The chain couples TRBV5-6 to TRBJ2-7, with 7 positions matching TRBD1. This CDR3 is 13 amino acids long. Germline assignment: CDR1 SGHDT and CDR2 YYEEEE. V was clipped by 0 bases and J by 12 bases; unmatched bases: 9. CDR3 sequence reads: CASSLGTGPIGYF. CDR3 in DNA: TGTGCCAGCAGCTTGGGGACAGGCCCCATTGGGTACTTC.

The chain links TRBV7-2 to TRBJ2-6; 13 nucleotides line up with TRBD2. Unmatched junction bases numbered 11, after V lost 5 bases and J lost 4 bases. This CDR3 has 19 residues. Germline V CDR1 and CDR2: SGHTA, FQGNSA. CDR3 region: CASSPRTSGGRLGANVLTF. The CDR3 bases are TGTGCCAGCAGCCCGAGGACTAGCGGGGGACGTTTAGGGGCCAACGTCCTGACTTTC.

The chain is built from TRBV5-1 and TRBJ2-3; 8 bases map to TRBD1. Trimming at V came to 4 bases and at J to 4 bases, leaving 8 bases not matched to a gene. CDR3 length: 15 residues. Germline V gene lookup returns CDR1 SGHRS and CDR2 YFSETQ. The DNA of the CDR3 is TGCGCCAGCAGCCCGGGACAGGTAACCTCAGATACGCAGTATTTT. Translated: CASSPGQVTSDTQYF.

The rearrangement joins TRBV18 to TRBJ1-1; D might be TRBD1 (5 bases). V dropped 3 bases and J dropped 2 bases, with 13 bases sitting between them. Germline lookup yields CDR1 KGHSH and CDR2 LQKENI. The CDR3 extends over 15 amino acids. The CDR3 region has the DNA TGTGCCAGCTCACCTAATGCGGGGGGAAACACTGAAGCTTTCTTT. This codes for CASSPNAGGNTEAFF.

V usage is TRBV7-6 and J usage is TRBJ1-3; D is ambiguous. CDR3 length: 13 amino acids. CDR1 and CDR2 from the germline V gene are SGHVS and FNYEAQ. V was trimmed by 0 bases and J by 7 bases, leaving 7 bases between them. The CDR3 DNA reads as TGTGCCAGCAGCTTAGCCCCACGGAACACCATATATTTT. Protein product: CASSLAPRNTIYF.

The chain links TRBV10-3 to TRBJ1-1; no reliable D call. The CDR3 extends over 13 amino acids. With 6 bases removed from V and 2 bases from J, the gap between germline ends came to 10 bases. Germline V gives CDR1 ENHRY, CDR2 SYGVKD. As DNA, the CDR3 is TGTGCCATCAGGGGAGTCCAAAACACTGAAGCTTTCTTT. Translating it yields CAIRGVQNTEAFF.

The chain combines TRBV30 with TRBJ2-1; D is unresolved. Trimming took 2 bases from V and 4 from J, leaving 6 bases between them. This CDR3 comprises 12 residues. Germline V gives CDR1 GTSNPN, CDR2 SVGIG (reference sequence). The CDR3 spells CAWSQLYNEQFF. The CDR3 DNA follows: TGTGCCTGGAGTCAACTGTACAATGAGCAGTTCTTC. The complete variable domain, with remaining parts taken from reference TRBV30 and TRBJ2-1, reads SQTIHQWPATLVQPVGSPLSLECTVEGTSNPNLYWYRQAAGRGLQLLFYSVGIGQISSEVPQNLSASRPQDRQFILSSKKLLLSDSGFYLCAWSQLYNEQFFGPGTRLTVL.

The CDR3 nucleotides are TGCAGCGTAGCCGGGACAGGATATGGCTACACCTTC. Translated, it gives CSVAGTGYGYTF. The chain couples TRBV29-1 to TRBJ1-2; TRBD1 aligns across 8 bases. The germline V gene encodes CDR1 SQVTM and CDR2 ANQGSEA. This CDR3 has 12 amino acids. V shed 6 bases, J shed 5 bases, and the junction held 5 bases outside the gene matches.

V is TRBV7-9 and J is TRBJ2-3; the match to TRBD2 covers 10 bases. The V and J ends lost 3 bases and 8 bases, in that order; junction bases with no gene match: 8. The CDR3 runs to 15 residues. Germline V gives CDR1 SEHNR, CDR2 FQNEAQ (reference sequence). DNA for the CDR3: TGTGCCAGCAGCTTCCAGCGGGAGGGGCAAGTTACGCAGTATTTT. It specifies CASSFQREGQVTQYF.

The chain is built from TRBV29-1 and TRBJ2-2, with 12 nucleotides matching TRBD2. Trimming removed 7 bases from V and 8 bases from J; junction bases left unmatched: 11. This CDR3 spans 15 amino acids. From germline, CDR1 is SQVTM and CDR2 ANQGSEA. The CDR3 nucleotides are TGCAGCGCCCGCGTGCTAGCGGGAGGGCCAGGGGAGCTGTTTTTT. Translation: CSARVLAGGPGELFF.